The source of this T cell receptor (beta chain) is a study of Graves' ophthalmopathy and Graves' hyperthyroidism. For the study at large: By definition, stable hyperthyroidism involved no ophthalmopathy within 18 months of follow-up.

V was cut by 6 bases and J by 7 bases, with 19 bases left in between. This CDR3 is 14 amino acids long. The sequenced template was RNA, covering the TCR beta CDR3 region. A first-round RT-PCR used HTBI primers, followed by a second-round multiplex PCR. From the multiplex PCR reads, TCRdb called clonotypes with MiXCR, one entry per CDR3 protein. The table shows around 590,000 distinct CDR3 sequences, with 39% occurring only once. The TCR comes from an adult man with Graves' hyperthyroidism. The chain employs TRBV12-3 or TRBV12-4 and TRBJ2-7; D is perhaps TRBD1 (6 bases). Sequenced input: peripheral blood or thyroid tissue (not recorded which). The CDR3 loop reads CASSLGHRHNEQYF. DNA for the CDR3: TGTGCCAGCAGCCTGGGACACCGCCACAATGAGCAGTACTTC.